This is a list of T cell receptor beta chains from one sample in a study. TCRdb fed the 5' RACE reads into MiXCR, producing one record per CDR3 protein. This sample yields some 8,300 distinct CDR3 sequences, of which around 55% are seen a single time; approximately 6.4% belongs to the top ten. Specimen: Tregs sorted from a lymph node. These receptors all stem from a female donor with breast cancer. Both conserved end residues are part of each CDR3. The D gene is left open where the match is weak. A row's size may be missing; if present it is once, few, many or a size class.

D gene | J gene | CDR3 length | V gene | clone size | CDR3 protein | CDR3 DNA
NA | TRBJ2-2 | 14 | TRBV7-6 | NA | CASTNPPRTGELFF | TGTGCCAGCACCAACCCCCCAAGAACCGGGGAGCTGTTTTTT
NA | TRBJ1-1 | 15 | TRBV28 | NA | CASSLQTGRDTEAFF | TGTGCCAGCAGTTTACAGACAGGTAGGGACACTGAAGCTTTCTTT
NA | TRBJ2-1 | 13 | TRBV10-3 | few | CAISSESYNEQFF | TGTGCCATCTCTAGCGAGTCCTACAATGAGCAGTTCTTC
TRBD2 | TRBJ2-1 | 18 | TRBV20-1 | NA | CSARVRLAVAPYHNEQFF | TGCAGTGCTAGGGTAAGACTAGCGGTCGCCCCCTACCACAATGAGCAGTTCTTC
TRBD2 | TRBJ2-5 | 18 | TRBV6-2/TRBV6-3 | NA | CASSYNAGGPELKETQYF | TGTGCCAGCAGTTACAACGCGGGAGGGCCAGAGCTCAAAGAGACCCAGTACTTC
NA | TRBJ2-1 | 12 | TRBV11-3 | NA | CASSLVPVKQFF | TGTGCCAGCAGCTTAGTTCCAGTCAAGCAGTTCTTC
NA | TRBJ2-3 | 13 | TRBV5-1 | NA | CASSPATGLTQYF | TGCGCCAGCAGCCCAGCTACCGGGCTTACGCAGTATTTT
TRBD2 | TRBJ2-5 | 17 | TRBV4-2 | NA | CASSLGTSGSPQETQYF | TGTGCCAGCAGCCTTGGGACTAGCGGTAGCCCACAGGAGACCCAGTACTTC
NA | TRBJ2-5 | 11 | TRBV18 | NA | CASSPGKTQYF | TGTGCCAGCTCACCAGGGAAGACCCAGTACTTC
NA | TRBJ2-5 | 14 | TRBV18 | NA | CASSPPESEDTQYF | TGTGCCAGCTCACCACCGGAGTCCGAAGATACCCAGTACTTC
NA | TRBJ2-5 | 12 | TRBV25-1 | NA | CASSELGETQYF | TGTGCCAGCAGTGAATTGGGGGAAACCCAGTACTTC
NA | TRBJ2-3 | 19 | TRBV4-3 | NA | CASSQVLNSGTGNGDTQYF | TGCGCCAGCAGCCAAGTCCTAAATAGCGGGACAGGGAACGGAGATACGCAGTATTTT
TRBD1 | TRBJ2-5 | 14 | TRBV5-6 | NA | CASSPSDRGETQYF | TGTGCCAGCAGCCCGAGTGACAGGGGAGAGACCCAGTACTTC
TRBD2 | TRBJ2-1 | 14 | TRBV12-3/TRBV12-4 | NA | CASSLLAGVIEQFF | TGTGCCAGCAGTTTACTAGCGGGAGTCATAGAGCAGTTCTTC
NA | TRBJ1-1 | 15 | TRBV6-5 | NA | CASSSSLTAGTEAFF | TGTGCCAGCAGTTCCAGCTTAACAGCGGGCACTGAAGCTTTCTTT
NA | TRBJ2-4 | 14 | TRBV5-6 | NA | CASSMIFLKNIQYF | TGTGCCAGCAGCATGATCTTCTTAAAAAACATTCAGTACTTC
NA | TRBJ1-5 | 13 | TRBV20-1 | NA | CSARVGGRQPQHF | TGCAGTGCTAGAGTGGGAGGGAGACAGCCCCAGCATTTT
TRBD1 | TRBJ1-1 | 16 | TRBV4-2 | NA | CASSQGSQGGRTEAFF | TGTGCCAGCAGCCAAGGGAGCCAGGGGGGCCGCACTGAAGCTTTCTTT
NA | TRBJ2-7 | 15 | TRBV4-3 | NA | CASSQVTTGTYEQYF | TGCGCCAGCAGCCAAGTGACTACAGGGACCTACGAGCAGTACTTC
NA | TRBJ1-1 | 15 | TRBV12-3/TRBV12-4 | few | CASSQSRGPLTEAFF | TGTGCCAGCAGCCAATCCAGGGGCCCTCTGACTGAAGCTTTCTTT
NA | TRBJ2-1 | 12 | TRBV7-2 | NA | CASSLGVGERFF | TGTGCCAGCAGCTTAGGTGTGGGTGAGCGGTTCTTC
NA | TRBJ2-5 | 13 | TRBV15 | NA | CATSSGGGETQYF | TGTGCCACCAGCAGTGGAGGGGGGGAGACCCAGTACTTC
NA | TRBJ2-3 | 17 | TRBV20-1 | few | CSARKGLQGGLRDTQYF | TGCAGTGCTAGGAAGGGCCTACAGGGGGGACTACGAGATACGCAGTATTTT
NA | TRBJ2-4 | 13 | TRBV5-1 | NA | CASSFRGDTIQYF | TGCGCCAGCAGCTTTCGGGGGGACACCATTCAGTACTTC
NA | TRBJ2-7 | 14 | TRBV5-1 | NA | CASSLATSSYEQYF | TGCGCCAGCAGCTTGGCGACTAGCTCCTACGAGCAGTACTTC
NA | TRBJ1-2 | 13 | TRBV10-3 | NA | CAITAGGEGGYTF | TGTGCCATCACCGCGGGGGGAGAGGGTGGCTACACCTTC
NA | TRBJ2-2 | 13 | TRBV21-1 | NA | CASSRGGAGELFF | TGTGCCAGCAGCCGGGGGGGGGCCGGGGAGCTGTTTTTT
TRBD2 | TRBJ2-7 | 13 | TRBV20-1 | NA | CSAIAGPRYERYF | TGCAGTGCTATAGCGGGCCCGCGGTACGAGCGGTACTTC
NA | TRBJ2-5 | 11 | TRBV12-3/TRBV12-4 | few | CASSFQETQYF | TGTGCCAGCAGTTTTCAAGAGACCCAGTACTTC
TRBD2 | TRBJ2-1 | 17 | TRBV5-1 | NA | CASSPPFSGTGGNEQFF | TGCGCCAGCAGCCCCCCCTTCAGCGGGACCGGAGGCAATGAGCAGTTCTTC
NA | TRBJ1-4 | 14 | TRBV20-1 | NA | CSAIPGTRNEKLFF | TGCAGTGCTATTCCCGGGACTCGTAATGAAAAACTGTTTTTT
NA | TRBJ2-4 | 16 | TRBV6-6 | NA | CASSYKATLAKNIQYF | TGTGCCAGCAGTTACAAGGCTACTCTAGCCAAAAACATTCAGTACTTC
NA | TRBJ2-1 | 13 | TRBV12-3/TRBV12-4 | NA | CASSLGRSDEQFF | TGTGCCAGCAGTTTAGGTAGGTCCGATGAGCAGTTCTTC
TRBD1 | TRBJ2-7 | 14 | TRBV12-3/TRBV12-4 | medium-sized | CASSPGTGGGEQYF | TGTGCCAGCAGTCCCGGGACAGGGGGTGGTGAGCAGTACTTC
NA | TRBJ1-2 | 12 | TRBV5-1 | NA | CASSLPGRGYTF | TGCGCCAGCAGCTTGCCAGGTCGTGGCTACACCTTC
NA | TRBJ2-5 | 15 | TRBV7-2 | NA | CASSLRVLGQETQYF | TGTGCCAGCAGCTTAAGAGTTCTAGGCCAAGAGACCCAGTACTTC
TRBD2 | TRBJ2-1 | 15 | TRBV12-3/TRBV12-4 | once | CASSFSSGRANEQFF | TGTGCCAGCAGTTTTTCTAGCGGGAGGGCCAATGAGCAGTTCTTC
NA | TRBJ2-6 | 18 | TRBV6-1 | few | CASSEWGQLLSGANVLTF | TGTGCCAGCAGTGAATGGGGACAACTACTCTCTGGGGCCAACGTCCTGACTTTC
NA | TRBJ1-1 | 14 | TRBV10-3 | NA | CAINKDRLNTEAFF | TGTGCCATCAATAAGGACAGACTGAACACTGAAGCTTTCTTT